This is a list of T cell receptor beta chains from one sample in a study of CD8+ T cells in alopecia areata. Profiling relied on immunoSEQ multiplex PCR, and the TCRdb table lists in-frame clones only, not all of them. The repertoire holds 200,000 or so clones, approximately 45% seen once, with approximately 2.4% in the top ten. Specimen: CD4+ T cells sorted from blood, collected at approximately week 36, from a patient treated with tofacitinib. These receptors were taken from a human donor with alopecia areata. Each CDR3 is given with its conserved first and last residue. Each record gives: V gene, clone size, J gene, CDR3 protein. Where a row states a size, it is once, few, many or the class of an expanded clone; other rows omit it.

V gene: TRBV6-5
clone size: NA
J gene: TRBJ2-1
CDR3 protein: CASKKREGLNEQFF

V gene: TRBV5-4
clone size: few
J gene: TRBJ1-1
CDR3 protein: CASSPSSRDREAFF

V gene: TRBV20-1
clone size: once
J gene: TRBJ1-4
CDR3 protein: CSARFEKLFF

V gene: TRBV29-1
clone size: NA
J gene: TRBJ2-1
CDR3 protein: CSVVRGNSYNEQFF

V gene: TRBV30
clone size: NA
J gene: TRBJ2-3
CDR3 protein: CAWSVWLASTDTQYF

V gene: TRBV5-5
clone size: NA
J gene: TRBJ1-2
CDR3 protein: CASSPRPGYGYTF

V gene: TRBV15
clone size: NA
J gene: TRBJ2-3
CDR3 protein: CATSRDSGFRTDTQYF

V gene: TRBV29-1
clone size: NA
J gene: TRBJ2-7
CDR3 protein: CSWHAVRTSGRPRRGGVYEQYF

V gene: TRBV28
clone size: many
J gene: TRBJ1-2
CDR3 protein: CASSGRDRPTGGYTF

V gene: TRBV5-5
clone size: few
J gene: TRBJ2-6
CDR3 protein: CASSLEPQPSGANVLTF

V gene: TRBV27
clone size: NA
J gene: TRBJ1-2
CDR3 protein: CASSLSPRGNYGYTF

V gene: TRBV30
clone size: few
J gene: NA
CDR3 protein: CAWELLETQYF

V gene: TRBV29-1
clone size: few
J gene: TRBJ2-3
CDR3 protein: CSVPTSGRTDTQYF

V gene: TRBV7-9
clone size: few
J gene: TRBJ2-1
CDR3 protein: CASSLAGANEQFF

V gene: TRBV7-2
clone size: NA
J gene: TRBJ2-5
CDR3 protein: CAGNTGGETQYF

V gene: TRBV30
clone size: NA
J gene: TRBJ2-7
CDR3 protein: CAWSVQTGDEQYF

V gene: TRBV5-1
clone size: few
J gene: TRBJ1-2
CDR3 protein: CASSTEDRVDGYTF

V gene: TRBV5-4
clone size: NA
J gene: TRBJ1-1
CDR3 protein: CASSSETALNTEAFF

V gene: TRBV30
clone size: NA
J gene: TRBJ2-3
CDR3 protein: CAWSVWDRATDTQYF

V gene: TRBV2
clone size: NA
J gene: TRBJ1-2
CDR3 protein: CALTGRNYGYTF

V gene: TRBV13
clone size: NA
J gene: TRBJ2-1
CDR3 protein: CASSGRGYNEQFF

V gene: TRBV5-1
clone size: NA
J gene: TRBJ2-1
CDR3 protein: CASSLAGEQFF

V gene: TRBV10-3
clone size: NA
J gene: TRBJ2-7
CDR3 protein: CAISYGSSYEQYF

V gene: TRBV18
clone size: NA
J gene: TRBJ1-1
CDR3 protein: CASSPGVQLHTEAFF

V gene: TRBV7-2
clone size: many
J gene: TRBJ2-2
CDR3 protein: CASSSGSNTGELFF

V gene: TRBV27
clone size: few
J gene: TRBJ2-1
CDR3 protein: CASSFVLAGGHEQFF

V gene: TRBV30
clone size: NA
J gene: TRBJ1-2
CDR3 protein: CAWSVPGGGYTF

V gene: TRBV29-1
clone size: few
J gene: TRBJ2-5
CDR3 protein: CSVEKRQEGSQYF

V gene: TRBV29-1
clone size: NA
J gene: TRBJ1-4
CDR3 protein: CSARGTGENEKLFF

V gene: TRBV29-1
clone size: NA
J gene: TRBJ2-7
CDR3 protein: CSAEGWGEQYF

V gene: TRBV28
clone size: NA
J gene: TRBJ2-1
CDR3 protein: CASSFMGRDEQFF

V gene: TRBV9
clone size: few
J gene: TRBJ1-5
CDR3 protein: CASSPGWSRQPQHF

V gene: TRBV29-1
clone size: few
J gene: TRBJ2-5
CDR3 protein: CSVARGGAGAQETQYF

V gene: TRBV15
clone size: NA
J gene: TRBJ1-5
CDR3 protein: CATSRGLDQPQHF

V gene: TRBV18
clone size: NA
J gene: TRBJ2-1
CDR3 protein: CASSPRGLAVYNEQFF

V gene: TRBV29-1
clone size: NA
J gene: TRBJ1-1
CDR3 protein: CSVVRDMNTEAFF

V gene: TRBV2
clone size: few
J gene: TRBJ2-3
CDR3 protein: CASKGESYTQYF

V gene: TRBV7-2
clone size: few
J gene: TRBJ1-1
CDR3 protein: CASSLDPGVGTTEAFF

V gene: TRBV25-1
clone size: few
J gene: TRBJ2-1
CDR3 protein: CASRTAGQPFNEQFF

V gene: TRBV29-1
clone size: few
J gene: TRBJ2-1
CDR3 protein: CSGHSGVGWNEQFF

V gene: TRBV9
clone size: NA
J gene: TRBJ2-2
CDR3 protein: CASSVVQNTGELFF

V gene: TRBV29-1
clone size: NA
J gene: TRBJ1-1
CDR3 protein: CSVGLGANTEAFF

V gene: TRBV23-1
clone size: NA
J gene: TRBJ2-2
CDR3 protein: CASTVNGQGTGELFF

V gene: TRBV5-6
clone size: few
J gene: TRBJ1-1
CDR3 protein: CASSLDGSWTEAFF

V gene: TRBV30
clone size: NA
J gene: TRBJ1-6
CDR3 protein: CAWSEGQAEALHF

V gene: TRBV30
clone size: NA
J gene: TRBJ2-6
CDR3 protein: CAWSVTRQSSGANVLTF

V gene: TRBV6-5
clone size: few
J gene: TRBJ2-7
CDR3 protein: CASSRLAGEGEQYF

V gene: TRBV6-5
clone size: once
J gene: TRBJ2-7
CDR3 protein: CASSARMGGYEQYF